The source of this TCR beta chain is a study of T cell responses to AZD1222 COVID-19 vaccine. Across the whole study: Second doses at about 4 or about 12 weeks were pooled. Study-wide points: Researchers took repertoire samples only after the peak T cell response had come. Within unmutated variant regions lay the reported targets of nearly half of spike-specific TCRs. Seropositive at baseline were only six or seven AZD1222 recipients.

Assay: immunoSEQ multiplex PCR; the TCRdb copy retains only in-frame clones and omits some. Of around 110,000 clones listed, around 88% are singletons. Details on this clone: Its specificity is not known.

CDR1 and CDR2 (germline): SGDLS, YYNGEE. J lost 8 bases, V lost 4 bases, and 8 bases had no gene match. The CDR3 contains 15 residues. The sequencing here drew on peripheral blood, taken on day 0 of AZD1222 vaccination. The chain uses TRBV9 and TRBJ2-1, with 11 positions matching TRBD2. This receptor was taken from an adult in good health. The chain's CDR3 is CASSPQLAGGHEQFF. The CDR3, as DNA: TGTGCCAGCAGCCCGCAATTAGCGGGAGGGCATGAGCAGTTCTTC.